These T cell receptor beta chains were read from a single sample in a study of T cell clusters in autoimmune cytopenias. TCRdb reanalyzed the multiplex PCR reads and collapses them to one entry per CDR3 protein, without DNA. The repertoire table contains 9,500 to 15,000 distinct CDR3 sequences. Sequencing was carried out using peripheral blood. Receptors originate from a human donor with an autoimmune cytopenia or autoimmune hepatitis (not recorded which). The CDR3 runs from the conserved cysteine through the conserved F or W. Where a row states a size, it is once, few, many or the class of an expanded clone; other rows omit it.

TRBJ2-3,medium-sized,TRBV30,CAWRPGQHTDTQYF
TRBJ1-5,.,TRBV6-2/TRBV6-3,CASSFPGTGAVSNQPQHF
TRBJ2-7,medium-sized,TRBV29-1,CSVEQDGGYEQYF
TRBJ1-1,.,TRBV10-3,CAISGSQVAEAFF
TRBJ2-3,medium-sized,TRBV6-2/TRBV6-3,CASRPTGITDTQYF
TRBJ2-1,.,TRBV6-2/TRBV6-3,CASTDGLAGVGEQFF
TRBJ2-5,.,TRBV7-2,CASSLRGMETQYF
TRBJ2-5,.,TRBV6-1,CASSVVRRQETQYF
TRBJ1-2,.,TRBV6-5,CASSYSTGRGYTF
TRBJ2-5,.,TRBV6-5,CASSYSFRGQETQYF
TRBJ1-6,.,TRBV6-6,CASTGLGGSPLHF
TRBJ2-2,medium-sized,TRBV19,CATSDRGNGELFF
TRBJ1-5,medium-sized,TRBV15,CATSPTGVGQPQHF
TRBJ2-2,medium-sized,TRBV19,CASTLRGVLGELFF
TRBJ2-3,.,TRBV5-6,CASSLRTTGADTQYF
TRBJ1-4,medium-sized,TRBV19,CASSLGRASKLFF
TRBJ2-2,.,TRBV6-1,CASSEPVGHLSGELFF
TRBJ1-1,.,TRBV19,CASSIADSRAFF
TRBJ1-4,.,TRBV19,CASSFQATNEKLFF
TRBJ2-1,.,TRBV6-1,CAIITDPGHSSYNEQFF
TRBJ2-3,.,TRBV10-3,CAISELSSTDTQYF
TRBJ2-7,.,TRBV6-2/TRBV6-3,CASRTPGLAYEQYF
TRBJ2-3,.,TRBV5-3,CATERGATTSTDTQYF
TRBJ1-1,.,TRBV30,CAWSRLWGRTEAFF
TRBJ2-1,medium-sized,TRBV5-4,CASSLSYNEQFF
TRBJ2-1,.,TRBV6-5,CATQREGTGGNEQFF
TRBJ2-1,.,TRBV12-3/TRBV12-4,CASGGVSEQFF
TRBJ2-3,.,TRBV29-1,CSVVGGGIDTQYF
TRBJ2-1,.,TRBV20-1,CSAQGLSYNEQFF
TRBJ2-5,.,TRBV6-5,CASSYSWRAQETQYF
TRBJ1-2,.,TRBV19,CASRMTGSVLYGYTF
TRBJ2-2,.,TRBV5-1,CASSLGLAVTGELFF
TRBJ2-1,.,TRBV28,CASSSSGTGALNEQFF
TRBJ1-1,.,TRBV19,CASTSDRGGTEAFF
TRBJ2-7,medium-sized,TRBV29-1,CSVEYARDRGNEQYF
TRBJ2-3,.,TRBV6-4,CASSDQGADTQYF
TRBJ2-2,.,TRBV27,CASSLDRTGELFF
TRBJ2-1,.,TRBV6-5,CASSYSTSGPYNEQFF
TRBJ2-7,.,TRBV7-2,CASSSTQSEQYF
TRBJ2-5,.,TRBV7-9,CASSLVGTGGETQYF
TRBJ1-1,medium-sized,TRBV19,CASSIQGGGGTEAFF